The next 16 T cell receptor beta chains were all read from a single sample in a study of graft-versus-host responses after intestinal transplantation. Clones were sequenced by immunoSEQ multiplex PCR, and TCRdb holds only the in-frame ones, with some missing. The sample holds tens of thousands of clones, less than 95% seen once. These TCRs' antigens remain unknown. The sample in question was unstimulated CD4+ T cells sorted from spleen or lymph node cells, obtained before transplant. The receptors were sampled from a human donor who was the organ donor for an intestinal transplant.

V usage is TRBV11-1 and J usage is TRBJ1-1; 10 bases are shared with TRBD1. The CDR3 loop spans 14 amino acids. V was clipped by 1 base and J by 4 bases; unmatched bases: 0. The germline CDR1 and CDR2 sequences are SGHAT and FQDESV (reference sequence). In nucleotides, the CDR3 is TGTGCCAGCAGCTTAGGACAGGGGGCCACTGAAGCTTTCTTT. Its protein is CASSLGQGATEAFF.

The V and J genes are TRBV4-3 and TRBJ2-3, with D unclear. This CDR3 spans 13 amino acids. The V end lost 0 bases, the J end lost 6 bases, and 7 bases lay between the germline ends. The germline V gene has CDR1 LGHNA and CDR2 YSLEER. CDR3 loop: CASSQEERDTQYF. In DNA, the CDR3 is TGCGCCAGCAGCCAAGAAGAGAGGGATACGCAGTATTTT.

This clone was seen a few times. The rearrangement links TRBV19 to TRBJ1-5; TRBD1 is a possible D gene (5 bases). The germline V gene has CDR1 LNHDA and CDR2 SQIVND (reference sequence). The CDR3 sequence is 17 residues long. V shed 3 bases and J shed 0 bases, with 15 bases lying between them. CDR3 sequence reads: CASSIPARAYSNQPQHF. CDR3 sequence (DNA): TGTGCCAGTAGTATCCCGGCCAGGGCTTATAGCAATCAGCCCCAGCATTTT.

The CDR3 DNA reads TGCGCCAGCAGCTTGGGGGCCGGACTAGCGGGGGGGAACTCCTACGAGCAGTACTTC. Its protein product is CASSLGAGLAGGNSYEQYF. The chain carries TRBV5-1 and TRBJ2-7, with 15 bases that match TRBD2. J was trimmed by 0 bases and V by 0 bases; bases with no gene match: 7. Looked up from germline, CDR1 is SGHRS and CDR2 is YFSETQ. The CDR3 length is 19 residues.

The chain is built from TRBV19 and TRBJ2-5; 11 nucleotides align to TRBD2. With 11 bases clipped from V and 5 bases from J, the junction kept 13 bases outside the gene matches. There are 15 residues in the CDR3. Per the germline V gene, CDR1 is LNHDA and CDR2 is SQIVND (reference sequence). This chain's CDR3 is CAEPWASGGIETQYF. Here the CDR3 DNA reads TGTGCCGAGCCTTGGGCTAGCGGGGGGATTGAGACCCAGTACTTC.

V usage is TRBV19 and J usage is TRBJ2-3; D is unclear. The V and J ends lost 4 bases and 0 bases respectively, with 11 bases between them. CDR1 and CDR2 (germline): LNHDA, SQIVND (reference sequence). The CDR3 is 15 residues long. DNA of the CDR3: TGTGCCAGTAGTACCCTTGGGTCTAGCACAGATACGCAGTATTTT. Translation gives CASSTLGSSTDTQYF.

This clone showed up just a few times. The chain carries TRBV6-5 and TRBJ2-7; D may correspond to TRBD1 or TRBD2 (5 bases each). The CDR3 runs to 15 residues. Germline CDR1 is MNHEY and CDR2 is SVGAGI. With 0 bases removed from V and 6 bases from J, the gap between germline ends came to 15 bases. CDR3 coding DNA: TGTGCCAGCAGTTACTCGGGGAGTCCAGGGCGCGAGCAGTACTTC. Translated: CASSYSGSPGREQYF.

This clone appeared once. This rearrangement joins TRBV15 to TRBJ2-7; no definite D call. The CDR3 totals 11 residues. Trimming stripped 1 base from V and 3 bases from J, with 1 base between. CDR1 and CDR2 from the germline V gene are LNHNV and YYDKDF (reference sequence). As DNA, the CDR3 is TGTGCCACCAGCAGAGGCTACGAGCAGTACTTC. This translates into CATSRGYEQYF.

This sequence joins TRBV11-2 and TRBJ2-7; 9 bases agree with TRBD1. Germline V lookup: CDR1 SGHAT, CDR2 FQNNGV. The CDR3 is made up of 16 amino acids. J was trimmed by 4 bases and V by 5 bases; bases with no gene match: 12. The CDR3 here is CASSPTGGGPGYEQYF. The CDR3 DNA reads TGTGCCAGCAGCCCGACAGGGGGGGGACCGGGGTACGAGCAGTACTTC.

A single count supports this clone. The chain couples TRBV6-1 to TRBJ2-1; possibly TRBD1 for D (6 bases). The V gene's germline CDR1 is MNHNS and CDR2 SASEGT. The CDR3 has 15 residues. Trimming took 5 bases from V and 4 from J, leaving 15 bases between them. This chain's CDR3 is CASSILRGQYNEQFF. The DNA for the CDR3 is TGTGCCAGCAGTATTCTCAGGGGCCAGTACAATGAGCAGTTCTTC.

This chain's CDR3 is CAWSVQGGINQPQHF. The CDR3 coding sequence is TGTGCCTGGAGTGTGCAGGGGGGGATAAATCAGCCCCAGCATTTT. The chain has TRBV30 and TRBJ1-5; TRBD1 matches 7 bases. Germline loops: CDR1 GTSNPN, CDR2 SVGIG (reference sequence). The CDR3 sequence is 15 residues long. Trimming cost V 0 bases and J 4 bases; bases outside gene matches: 6.

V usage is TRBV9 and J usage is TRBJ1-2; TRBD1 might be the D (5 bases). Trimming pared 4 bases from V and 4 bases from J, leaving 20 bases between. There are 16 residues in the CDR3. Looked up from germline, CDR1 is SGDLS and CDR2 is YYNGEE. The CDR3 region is CASSPQRGAIIYGYTF. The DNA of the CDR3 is TGTGCCAGCAGCCCTCAGAGAGGGGCCATTATCTATGGCTACACCTTC.

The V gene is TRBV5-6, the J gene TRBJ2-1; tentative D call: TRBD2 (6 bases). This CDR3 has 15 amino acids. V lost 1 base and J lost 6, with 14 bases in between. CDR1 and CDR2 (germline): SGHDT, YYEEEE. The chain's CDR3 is CASSLFGRGFNEQFF. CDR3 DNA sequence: TGTGCCAGCAGCTTGTTCGGGCGGGGATTCAATGAGCAGTTCTTC.

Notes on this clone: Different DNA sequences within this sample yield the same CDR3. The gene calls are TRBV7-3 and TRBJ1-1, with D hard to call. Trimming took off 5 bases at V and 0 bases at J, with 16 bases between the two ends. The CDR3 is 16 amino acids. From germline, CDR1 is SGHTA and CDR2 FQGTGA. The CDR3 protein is CASSPLGGALNTEAFF. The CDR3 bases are TGTGCCAGCAGCCCCCTCGGAGGAGCCCTGAACACTGAAGCTTTCTTT.

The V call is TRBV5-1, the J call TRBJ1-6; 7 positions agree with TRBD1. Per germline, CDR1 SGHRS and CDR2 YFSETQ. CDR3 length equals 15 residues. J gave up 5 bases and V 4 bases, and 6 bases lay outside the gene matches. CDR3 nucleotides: TGCGCCAGCAGCAAAATGACAGGGCATAATTCACCCCTCCACTTT. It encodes CASSKMTGHNSPLHF.

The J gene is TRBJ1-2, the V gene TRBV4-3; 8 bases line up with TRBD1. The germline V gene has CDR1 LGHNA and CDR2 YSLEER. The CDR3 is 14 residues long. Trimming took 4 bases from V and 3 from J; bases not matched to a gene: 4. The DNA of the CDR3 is TGCGCCAGCAGCCTTATGGACAGGGACTATGGCTACACCTTC. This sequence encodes CASSLMDRDYGYTF.